Listed below are T cell receptor beta chains from one sample, sequenced in a study of identical twins. MiXCR, run by TCRdb on the 5' RACE reads, gives a single entry per CDR3 protein. Seen here are approximately 1.8 million distinct CDR3 sequences, under 35% observed once, and the top ten hold over 0.25%. The sample taken for sequencing was cord blood. These receptors were taken from a newborn girl in good health. Each CDR3 is given without its conserved first and last residue. Each record gives: J gene, V gene, CDR3 length, D gene, CDR3 protein. A D gene is named only where the DNA matches it firmly.

J: TRBJ2-3
V: TRBV5-1
length: 13
D: TRBD1
CDR3: ASSTGQGASDTQY

J: TRBJ2-1
V: TRBV6-1
length: 12
D: .
CDR3: ASSEAGSYNEQF

J: TRBJ2-3
V: TRBV28
length: 14
D: TRBD1
CDR3: ASSFLGTGGTDTQY

J: TRBJ1-1
V: TRBV4-1
length: 14
D: TRBD1
CDR3: ASSQHPGQANTEAF

J: TRBJ2-3
V: TRBV12-3/TRBV12-4
length: 13
D: .
CDR3: ASTPDLLSTDTQY

J: TRBJ2-2
V: TRBV10-3
length: 15
D: TRBD2
CDR3: AISASFSGSLTGELF

J: TRBJ2-2
V: TRBV4-2
length: 13
D: TRBD2
CDR3: ASSRLASNTGELF

J: TRBJ2-3
V: TRBV28
length: 12
D: .
CDR3: ATSRDPQADTQY

J: TRBJ2-5
V: TRBV7-9
length: 14
D: .
CDR3: ASNSVGLRGEETQY

J: TRBJ1-1
V: TRBV5-1
length: 13
D: TRBD1
CDR3: ASSLTGTVDTEAF

J: TRBJ2-1
V: TRBV18
length: 13
D: TRBD2
CDR3: ASSPGLAGNNEQF

J: TRBJ2-1
V: TRBV4-2
length: 13
D: .
CDR3: ASSLSESSYNEQF

J: TRBJ2-2
V: TRBV5-1
length: 17
D: .
CDR3: ASSLSRDPSYTFTGELF

J: TRBJ1-1
V: TRBV27
length: 12
D: .
CDR3: ASSQGWSGTEAF

J: TRBJ2-7
V: TRBV29-1
length: 10
D: TRBD1
CDR3: SVETGGWEQY

J: TRBJ1-1
V: TRBV28
length: 12
D: .
CDR3: ASSAIWSNTEAF

J: TRBJ2-1
V: TRBV10-3
length: 14
D: .
CDR3: AISERNPEVGNEQF

J: TRBJ2-7
V: TRBV28
length: 15
D: .
CDR3: ASSSTLSGGSSYEQY

J: TRBJ2-2
V: TRBV5-1
length: 11
D: .
CDR3: ASSFGQPGELF

J: TRBJ2-3
V: TRBV7-2
length: 12
D: .
CDR3: ASSRNGFTDTQY

J: TRBJ1-6
V: TRBV11-2
length: 13
D: .
CDR3: ASSLEPSYNSPLH